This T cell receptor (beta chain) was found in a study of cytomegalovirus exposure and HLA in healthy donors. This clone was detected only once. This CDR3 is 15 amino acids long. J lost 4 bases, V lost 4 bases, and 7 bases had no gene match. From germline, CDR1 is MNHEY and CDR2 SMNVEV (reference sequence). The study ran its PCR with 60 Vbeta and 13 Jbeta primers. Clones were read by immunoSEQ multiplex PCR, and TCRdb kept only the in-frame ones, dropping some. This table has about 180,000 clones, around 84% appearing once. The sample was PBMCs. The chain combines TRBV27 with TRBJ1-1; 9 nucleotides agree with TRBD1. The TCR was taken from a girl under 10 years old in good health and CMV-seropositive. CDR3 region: CASSSLTGGGTEAFF. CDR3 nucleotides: TGTGCCAGCAGTTCACTGACAGGGGGAGGCACTGAAGCTTTCTTT.